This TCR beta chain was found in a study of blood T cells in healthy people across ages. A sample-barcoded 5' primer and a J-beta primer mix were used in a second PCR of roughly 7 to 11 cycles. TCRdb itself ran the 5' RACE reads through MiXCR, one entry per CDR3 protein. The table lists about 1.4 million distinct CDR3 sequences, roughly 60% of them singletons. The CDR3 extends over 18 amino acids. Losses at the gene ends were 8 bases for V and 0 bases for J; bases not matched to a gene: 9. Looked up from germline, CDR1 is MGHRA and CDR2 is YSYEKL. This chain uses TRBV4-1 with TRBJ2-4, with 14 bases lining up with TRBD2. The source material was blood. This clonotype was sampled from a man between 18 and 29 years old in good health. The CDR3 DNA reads TGCGCCAGCGCCCAGGGACTAGCGGGGGTTCTAGCCAAAAACATTCAGTACTTC. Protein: CASAQGLAGVLAKNIQYF.